Presented here are 5 T cell receptor beta chains from one specimen sequenced in a study of T-cell reconstitution after alpha-beta-depleted transplantation in children. It was with unique molecular identifiers that the TCRbeta library was prepared. TCRdb re-called the PCR reads through MiXCR, storing one row per CDR3 protein. The sample contains about 420,000 distinct CDR3 sequences, 15% to 20% of which appear only once. Specimen: PBMCs, mostly from graft donor cells, collected 360 days after TCRalphabeta/CD19-depleted stem cell transplant. The receptors were sampled from a boy under three years old who had a stem cell transplant for Wiskott-Aldrich syndrome, so the T cells may come from the graft donor.

The chain uses TRBV19 and TRBJ2-1; D gene ambiguous. CDR1 and CDR2 (germline): LNHDA, SQIVND (reference sequence). The CDR3 runs to 15 residues. V was cut by 0 bases and J by 2 bases, with 8 bases left in between. The CDR3 DNA reads as TGTGCCAGTAGTATAGAAAAGCGTACCTACAATGAGCAGTTCTTC. Its translation is CASSIEKRTYNEQFF.

In its sample, this clonotype was seen a few times. The J gene is TRBJ2-7, the V gene TRBV10-3, with D unresolved. V lost 3 bases and J lost 4, with 4 bases in between. CDR1 ENHRY and CDR2 SYGVKD come from the germline V gene. This CDR3 is built from 11 residues. The CDR3 region has the DNA TGTGCCATCAGTGACTTGTACGAGCAGTACTTC. This translates into CAISDLYEQYF.

This rearrangement joins TRBV29-1 to TRBJ1-1; D ambiguous. From germline, CDR1 is SQVTM and CDR2 ANQGSEA. The V gene lost 7 bases and the J gene lost 0 bases, with 12 bases spanning the gap. The CDR3 totals 13 residues. CDR3 sequence (DNA): TGCAGCGCCCTCGTTAGCCTGAACACTGAAGCTTTCTTT. This gives the protein CSALVSLNTEAFF.

This clonotype was picked up a small number of times. CDR3 DNA: TGCGCCAGCAAGGCACCAAATCAGCCCCAGCATTTT. It codes for CASKAPNQPQHF. This chain joins TRBV10-1 and TRBJ1-5, with no clear D. The CDR3 length is 12 residues. Trimming pared 7 bases from V and 4 bases from J, leaving 8 bases between. Germline-derived CDR1 and CDR2 are WNHNN and SYGVQD (reference sequence).

This clonotype came up a few times. The chain has TRBV20-1 and TRBJ1-5, with D possibly TRBD1 on 6 matching bases. Germline CDR1 and CDR2: DFQATT and SNEGSKA (reference sequence). The CDR3 contains 14 residues. Trimming took off 3 bases at V and 3 bases at J, with 12 bases between the two ends. As DNA, the CDR3 is TGCAGTGCTAGTTGGGGGGGGCCCAATCAGCCCCAGCATTTT. Its translation: CSASWGGPNQPQHF.